This TCR beta chain was documented in a study of cytomegalovirus exposure and HLA in healthy donors. Findings and caveats of the study: Most TCR beta V segments were productive about 87% or about 30% of the time in an earlier analysis.

Primers for the PCR totalled 60 Vbeta and 13 Jbeta. Authors' data handling: Later work found about 80 million unique TCR beta chains, with about 10 million shared. Assay used: immunoSEQ multiplex PCR; TCRdb lists only in-frame clones, some missing. V, J and clone size reflect that table, while D and trimming were determined from the DNA. The sample has 90,000 to 110,000 clones, approximately 71% seen once. Worth noting for this clone: Antigen: not known.

The germline V gene has CDR1 SGHTA and CDR2 FQGNSA. This CDR3 contains 17 residues. V was pared by 6 bases and J by 5 bases, with 23 bases between. Specimen: PBMCs. The V and J genes are TRBV7-2 and TRBJ2-1; maybe TRBD1 (6 bases). This clonotype was sampled from a man in his forties or fifties in good health and CMV-seronegative. In DNA, the CDR3 is TGTGCCAGCAGATTCCCGTATGGGGGCAACTTAAACAATGAGCAGTTCTTC. Its protein product is CASRFPYGGNLNNEQFF.